This entry features one T cell receptor (beta chain) sequence. Its antigen is not identified. These data come from a study of T cell responses to AZD1222 COVID-19 vaccine. Study observations and caveats: White British ancestry dominated among donors, who included more females, and clonal diversity was possibly underestimated.

Profiling relied on immunoSEQ multiplex PCR, and the TCRdb table lists in-frame clones only, not all of them. In the table there are over 110,000 clones, more than 85% of which are singletons. The length of the CDR3 is 16 residues. Germline-derived CDR1 and CDR2 are MNHNS and SASEGT. V dropped 4 bases and J dropped 0 bases, with 13 bases sitting between them. This chain connects TRBV6-1 to TRBJ1-3; no clear D gene. The origin of this receptor is an adult in good health. The input for sequencing was peripheral blood, taken on day 0 of AZD1222 vaccination. In DNA, the CDR3 is TGTGCCAGCAGTGTATTTGAGGTCACCTCTGGAAACACCATATATTTT. Amino acids: CASSVFEVTSGNTIYF.